The source of this T cell receptor beta chain is a study of STAT5B mutations in CD4+ large granular lymphocyte leukemia. Repertoires were generated with immunoSEQ multiplex PCR, while TCRdb's copy carries only in-frame clones and drops some. The repertoire holds more than 30,000 clones, with more than 60% as singletons. CDR3 length: 17 residues. Trimming left V 0 bases short and J 2 bases short, with 17 bases between. The V gene's germline CDR1 is SGHKS and CDR2 YYEKEE (reference sequence). The receptor was derived from a human donor in good health. J is TRBJ1-2 and V is TRBV5-5, with D tentatively TRBD1 (6 bases). The sample was CD4+ T cells from blood buffy coats. Here the CDR3 DNA reads TGTGCCAGCAGCTTGGTTGCAGGGGCGAGTTCCAACTATGGCTACACCTTC. Protein product: CASSLVAGASSNYGYTF.